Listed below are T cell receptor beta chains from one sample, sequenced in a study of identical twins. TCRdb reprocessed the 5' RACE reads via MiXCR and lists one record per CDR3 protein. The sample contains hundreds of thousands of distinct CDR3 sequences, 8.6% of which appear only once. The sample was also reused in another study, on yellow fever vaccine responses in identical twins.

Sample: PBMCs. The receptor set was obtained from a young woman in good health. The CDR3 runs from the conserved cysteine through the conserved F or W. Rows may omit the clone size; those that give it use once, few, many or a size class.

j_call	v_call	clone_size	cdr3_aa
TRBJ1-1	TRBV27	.	CASRLQVKNTEAFF
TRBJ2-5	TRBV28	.	CASRQGEETQYF
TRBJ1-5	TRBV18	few	CASSPSDSQPQHF
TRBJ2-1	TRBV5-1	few	CASSLAGTDGPNEQFF
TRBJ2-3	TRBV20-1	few	CSAQLASSRDTQYF
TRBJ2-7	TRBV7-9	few	CASSHAQGIYEQYF
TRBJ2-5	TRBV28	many	CASSLQGAKVTQYF
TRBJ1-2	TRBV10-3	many	CAISGQAGNYGYTF
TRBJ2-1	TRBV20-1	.	CSAPGGVSYNEQFF
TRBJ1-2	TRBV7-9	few	CASSLGPGDYGYTF
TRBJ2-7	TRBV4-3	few	CASSQYQGSYEQYF
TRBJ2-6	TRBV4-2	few	CASSQALSGANVLTF
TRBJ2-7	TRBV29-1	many	CSVVGTDYEQYF
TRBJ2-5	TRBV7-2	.	CASSLDGRGAQETQYF
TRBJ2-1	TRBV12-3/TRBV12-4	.	CASSLRTNPSSYNEQFF
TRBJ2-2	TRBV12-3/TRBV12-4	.	CASSPGRTTNTGELFF
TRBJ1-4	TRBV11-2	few	CASSPNRGVGEKLFF
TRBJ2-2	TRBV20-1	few	CSAPGPGAGELFF
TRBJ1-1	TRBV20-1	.	CSARQGHTEAFF
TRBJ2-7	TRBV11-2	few	CASSLMAGPSPLHEQYF
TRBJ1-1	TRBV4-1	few	CASSQAVGGRGGTEAFF
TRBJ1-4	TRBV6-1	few	CASSVMNREGEKLFF